The 18 T cell receptor beta chains presented below share a single source sample, sequenced in a study of T cell clonality in common variable immunodeficiency. Regarding the study as a whole: Reportedly, TCR beta sequences from common variable immunodeficiency showed fewer deletions and N-nucleotide insertions.

Repertoires were generated with immunoSEQ multiplex PCR, while TCRdb's copy carries only in-frame clones and drops some. The specimen has about 19,000 clones, none found just once. Their recognized antigens are unknown. The material sequenced was peripheral blood mononuclear cells. Source of these receptors: a human donor with common variable immunodeficiency.

This clone was picked up a small number of times. Read sequence stops 3 residues before the CDR3 end, and the germline J gene provides the missing end. The chain couples TRBV7-9 to TRBJ2-1, with D unresolved. Germline loops: CDR1 SEHNR, CDR2 FQNEAQ (reference sequence). Trimming removed 6 bases at V and 4 bases at J, with 4 bases between. This CDR3 comprises 11 residues. The sequenced CDR3 bases are TGTGCCAGCAGACAGTACAATGAG. Protein product: CASRQYNE. The whole CDR3 protein is CASRQYNEQFF.

This clone showed up many times. CDR3 DNA (partial): TGCAGTGCTAGAGAAGGTGGGCAGGTCGGTCAGCCC. Protein: CSAREGGQVGQP. The full CDR3 sequence reads CSAREGGQVGQPQHF. This chain joins TRBV20-1 and TRBJ1-5; D is ambiguous. The read ends 3 residues shy of where the CDR3 ends; the end is completed using the germline J gene. CDR1 and CDR2 (germline): DFQATT, SNEGSKA (reference sequence). This CDR3 is 15 amino acids long. The V end lost 0 bases, the J end lost 6 bases, and 15 bases lay between the germline ends.

Turning to this clone: The CDR3 end lies 3 residues beyond the end of the read and is filled in from the germline J gene. This sequence joins TRBV19 and TRBJ1-5; TRBD1 matches 10 bases. The ends lost 6 bases at V and 6 bases at J; junction bases unmatched: 8. The CDR3 spans 15 residues. Germline CDR1 reads LNHDA; CDR2 reads SQIVND (reference sequence). The CDR3 spells CASRPGTGVSQPQHF. The CDR3 DNA, read in part, is TGTGCCAGTAGGCCCGGGACAGGGGTCAGTCAGCCC.

Only a few counts were recorded for this clone. Read data end 3 residues before the CDR3 end; the end is taken from the germline J gene. The V and J genes are TRBV19 and TRBJ1-5; D is possibly TRBD1 (6 bases). Looked up from germline, CDR1 is LNHDA and CDR2 is SQIVND (reference sequence). The V end lost 5 bases, the J end lost 3 bases, and 17 bases lay between the germline ends. This CDR3 has 16 residues. The CDR3 region is CASSSGDGNNNQPQHF. The sequenced part of the CDR3 DNA is TGTGCCAGTAGTTCAGGGGACGGAAACAACAATCAGCCC.

This clone was recorded many times. The observed sequence ends 3 residues before the CDR3 terminus, with the missing tail filled in from the germline J gene. The gene calls are TRBV6-2 or TRBV6-3 and TRBJ1-1; no firm D call. The germline V gene has CDR1 MNHEY and CDR2 SVGEGT. The V end was cut by 6 bases, the J end by 6 bases, with 14 bases between. The CDR3 length is 13 residues. CDR3 sequence reads: CASRLTMRAEAFF. The CDR3 DNA, read in part, is TGTGCCAGCAGGTTGACAATGCGGGCTGAA.

Notes on this clone: The CDR3 end falls 3 residues outside the read, so it is completed with the germline J gene. The V gene is TRBV19, the J gene TRBJ1-6; 9 positions agree with TRBD1. The CDR3 has 16 amino acids. Germline CDR1 is LNHDA and CDR2 is SQIVND (reference sequence). The J segment lost 7 bases and the V segment lost 4 bases, leaving 8 bases of the junction unmatched. The sequenced part of the CDR3 DNA is TGTGCCAGTAGTAGACAACAGGGGGCCGTCAATTCACCC. Its translation is CASSRQQGAVNSP. The entire CDR3 is CASSRQQGAVNSPLHF.

Comments on this clone: The read halts 3 residues ahead of the CDR3 end, with the missing end drawn from the germline J gene. The chain links TRBV19 to TRBJ2-2; 8 nucleotides agree with TRBD1. Trimming took 5 bases from V and 5 from J; bases not matched to a gene: 7. Germline V gives CDR1 LNHDA, CDR2 SQIVND (reference sequence). The CDR3 totals 15 residues. The part of the CDR3 DNA that was read is TGTGCCAGTAGTCTCGGACAGGGAGTAACCGGGGAG. It yields the protein CASSLGQGVTGE. The whole CDR3 protein is CASSLGQGVTGELFF.

This clone turned up a few times. Sequencing ends 3 residues short of the CDR3 end; the germline J gene provides the rest. The chain is built from TRBV7-9 and TRBJ2-2; maybe TRBD2 (7 bases). The germline gives CDR1 SEHNR, CDR2 FQNEAQ (reference sequence). Trimming took 2 bases from V and 4 from J, leaving 11 bases between them. The CDR3 is made up of 15 amino acids. CDR3 bases read: TGTGCCAGCAGCTTACTGGGGGGGCCCACCGGGGAG. Translating it yields CASSLLGGPTGE. From start to end, the CDR3 is CASSLLGGPTGELFF.

This clone came up many times. The read finishes 3 residues shy of the CDR3 end, and the germline J gene is used to complete it. The rearrangement uses TRBV5-4 and TRBJ1-1; no reliable D call. This CDR3 comprises 13 residues. Germline assignment: CDR1 SGHNT and CDR2 YYREEE (reference sequence). The V end lost 3 bases, the J end lost 0 bases, and 6 bases lay between the germline ends. The part of the CDR3 DNA that was read is TGTGCCAGCAGCTACAACATGAACACTGAA. This encodes CASSYNMNTE. The entire CDR3 protein reads CASSYNMNTEAFF.

With respect to this clone: The read ends 3 residues shy of where the CDR3 ends; the end is completed using the germline J gene. V gene TRBV7-3 combines with J gene TRBJ2-1, with D unclear. Looked up from germline, CDR1 is SGHTA and CDR2 is FQGTGA. Trimming left V 4 bases short and J 3 bases short, with 13 bases between. The CDR3 covers 15 residues. CDR3 residues: CASSYSFEFYNEQFF. The covered CDR3 bases are TGTGCCAGCAGCTACAGCTTCGAGTTCTACAATGAG.

Partial CDR3 DNA: TGTGCCAGCAGCCCAATCCCCCAAGAGACC. Protein sequence: CASSPIPQET. In full, the CDR3 is CASSPIPQETQYF. The rearrangement uses TRBV7-2 and TRBJ2-5; D ambiguous. The read ends 3 residues shy of where the CDR3 ends; the end is completed using the germline J gene. The germline V gene has CDR1 SGHTA and CDR2 FQGNSA. The CDR3 is 13 amino acids. V shed 5 bases and J shed 1 base, with 8 bases lying between them.

This clone occurred many times. The read terminates 3 residues ahead of where the CDR3 ends, so the germline J gene completes it. The chain is built from TRBV7-7 and TRBJ2-5, with D possibly being TRBD2 (5 bases). The V and J ends lost 5 bases and 5 bases respectively, with 18 bases between them. The CDR3 is 15 residues long. Germline values: CDR1 SSHAT, CDR2 FNYEAQ (reference sequence). CDR3 loop: CASSQDVTSDETQYF. The DNA read from the CDR3 is TGTGCCAGCAGCCAAGATGTAACTAGTGATGAGACC.

The covered CDR3 bases are TGTGCCAGTATAACAGAGAACACTGAA. It is translated as CASITENTE. In full, the CDR3 is CASITENTEAFF. The chain has TRBV19 and TRBJ1-1; D gene ambiguous. The read halts 3 residues ahead of the CDR3 end, with the missing end drawn from the germline J gene. The CDR3 sequence is 12 residues long. V was cut by 7 bases and J by 1 base, with 7 bases left in between. Germline V gene lookup returns CDR1 LNHDA and CDR2 SQIVND (reference sequence).

This clone was seen a few times. The read comes to an end 3 residues before the CDR3 does, leaving the germline J gene to fill in the end. This chain joins TRBV19 and TRBJ2-7; 8 nucleotides line up with TRBD1. V lost 5 bases, J lost 3 bases, and 3 bases stayed unmatched. Germline CDR1 LNHDA, CDR2 SQIVND (reference sequence). The CDR3 totals 13 residues. The CDR3 reads CASSRTGSYEQYF. CDR3 DNA, as far as it was read: TGTGCCAGTAGTCGGACAGGGAGCTACGAG.

This clone was detected many times. The CDR3 end falls 3 residues outside the read, so it is completed with the germline J gene. The chain recombines TRBV30 with TRBJ2-5; TRBD2 matches at 7 bases. The CDR3 runs to 15 residues. Germline trimming cut 2 bases from V and 7 bases from J; bases unmatched to any gene: 13. CDR1 and CDR2 from the germline V gene are GTSNPN and SVGIG (reference sequence). The sequenced CDR3 bases are TGTGCCTGGAGTCTCCCCGCCGGGGGGACGGGGACC. It codes for CAWSLPAGGTGT. The whole CDR3 region reads CAWSLPAGGTGTQYF.

This clone was recorded many times. It may be a read error: a sequence one base away is much more abundant. The observed sequence ends 3 residues before the CDR3 terminus, with the missing tail filled in from the germline J gene. The chain is built from TRBV7-9 and TRBJ1-5; TRBD1 is a possible D gene (6 bases). Germline lookup yields CDR1 SEHNR and CDR2 FQNEAQ (reference sequence). This CDR3 spans 12 amino acids. The CDR3 DNA, read in part, is TGTTCCAGCAGCTTAGGGGGGGGGCCC. Amino acids: CSSSLGGGP. The full CDR3 is CSSSLGGGPQHF.

About this clone: Read sequence stops 3 residues before the CDR3 end, and the germline J gene provides the missing end. The sample contains more than one DNA sequence encoding this CDR3. The chain links TRBV18 to TRBJ2-7; 7 positions agree with TRBD1. Germline trimming cut 3 bases from V and 2 bases from J; bases unmatched to any gene: 1. Germline assignment: CDR1 KGHSH and CDR2 LQKENI. The CDR3 length is 13 residues. The CDR3 sequence is CASSPGQTYEQYF. The DNA read from the CDR3 is TGTGCCAGCTCACCGGGACAGACCTACGAG.

This clone was picked up many times. Read sequence stops 3 residues before the CDR3 end, and the germline J gene provides the missing end. V is TRBV5-1 and J is TRBJ1-1; TRBD1 matches at 7 bases. The germline V gene has CDR1 SGHRS and CDR2 YFSETQ. The CDR3 totals 14 residues. The ends lost 0 bases at V and 1 base at J; junction bases unmatched: 0. CDR3 residues: CASSLGDRNTEAFF. The CDR3 bases that were read are TGCGCCAGCAGCTTGGGGGACAGGAACACTGAA.